The entry below gives a single T cell receptor beta chain sequence along with its context. Germline assignment: CDR1 SGHDT and CDR2 YYEEEE. The CDR3 is 14 residues long. Trimming took 4 bases from V and 3 from J, leaving 14 bases between them. These data belong to a study of identical twins. In TCRdb, the 5' RACE reads were re-called with MiXCR into one record per CDR3 protein. The sample yields under 350,000 distinct CDR3 sequences, roughly 10% seen once. The data were also submitted as part of a second study, on yellow fever vaccine responses in identical twins.

V and J are TRBV5-6 and TRBJ2-7; D assignment may be TRBD1 or TRBD2 (5 bases each). The source material was CD8+ T cells sorted from blood. This clonotype was obtained from a woman between 18 and 29 years old in good health. Here the CDR3 DNA reads TGTGCCAGCAGCGGGACCCAGGGCCACTACGAGCAGTACTTC. Translation: CASSGTQGHYEQYF.